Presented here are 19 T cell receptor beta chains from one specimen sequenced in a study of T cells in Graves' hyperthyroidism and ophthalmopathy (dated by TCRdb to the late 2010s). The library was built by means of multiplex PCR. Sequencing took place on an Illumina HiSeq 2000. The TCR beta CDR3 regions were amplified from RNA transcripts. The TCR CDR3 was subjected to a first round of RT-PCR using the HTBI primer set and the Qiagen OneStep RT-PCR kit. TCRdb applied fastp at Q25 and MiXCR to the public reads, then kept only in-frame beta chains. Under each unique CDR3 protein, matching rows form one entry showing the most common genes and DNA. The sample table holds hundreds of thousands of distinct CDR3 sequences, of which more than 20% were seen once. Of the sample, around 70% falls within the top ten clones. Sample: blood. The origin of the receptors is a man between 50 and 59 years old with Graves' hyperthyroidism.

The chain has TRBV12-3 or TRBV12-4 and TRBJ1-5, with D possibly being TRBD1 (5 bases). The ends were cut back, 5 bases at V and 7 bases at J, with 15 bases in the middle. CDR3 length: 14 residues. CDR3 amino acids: CASSPPTGGQPQHF. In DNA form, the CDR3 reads TGTGCCAGCAGTCCTCCGACGGGGGGGCAGCCCCAGCATTTT.

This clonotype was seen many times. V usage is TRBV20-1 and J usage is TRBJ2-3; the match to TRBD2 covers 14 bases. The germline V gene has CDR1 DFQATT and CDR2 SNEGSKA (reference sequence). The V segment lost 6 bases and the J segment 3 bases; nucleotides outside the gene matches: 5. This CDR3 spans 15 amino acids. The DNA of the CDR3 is TGCAGTGCCCTAAGACTAGCGGGAGGGACAGATACGCAGTATTTT. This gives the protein CSALRLAGGTDTQYF.

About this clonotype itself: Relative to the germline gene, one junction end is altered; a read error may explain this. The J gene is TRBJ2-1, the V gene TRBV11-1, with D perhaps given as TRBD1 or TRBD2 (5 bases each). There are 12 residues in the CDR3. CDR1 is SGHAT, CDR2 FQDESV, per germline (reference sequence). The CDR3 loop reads CASSLEGNERFF. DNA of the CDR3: TGTGCCAGCAGTCTAGAGGGGAATGAGCGGTTCTTC.

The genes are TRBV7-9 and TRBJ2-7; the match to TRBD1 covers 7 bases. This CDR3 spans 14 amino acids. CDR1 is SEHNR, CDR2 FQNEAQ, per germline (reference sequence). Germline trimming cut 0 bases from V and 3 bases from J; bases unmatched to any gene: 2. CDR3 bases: TGTGCCAGCAGCTTAGCGGGACAGAACTACGAGCAGTACTTC. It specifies CASSLAGQNYEQYF.

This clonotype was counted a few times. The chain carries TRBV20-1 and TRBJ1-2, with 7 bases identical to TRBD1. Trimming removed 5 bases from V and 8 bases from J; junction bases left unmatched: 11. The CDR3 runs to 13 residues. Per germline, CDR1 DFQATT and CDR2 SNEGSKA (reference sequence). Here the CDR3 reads CSAARTGVAGYTF. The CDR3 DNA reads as TGCAGTGCTGCTAGAACAGGGGTAGCAGGCTACACCTTC.

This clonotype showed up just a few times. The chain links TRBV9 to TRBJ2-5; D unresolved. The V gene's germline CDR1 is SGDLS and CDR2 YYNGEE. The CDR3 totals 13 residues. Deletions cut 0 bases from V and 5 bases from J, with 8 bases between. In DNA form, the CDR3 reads TGTGCCAGCAGCGTAGCGGTGTTTGAGACCCAGTACTTC. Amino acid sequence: CASSVAVFETQYF.

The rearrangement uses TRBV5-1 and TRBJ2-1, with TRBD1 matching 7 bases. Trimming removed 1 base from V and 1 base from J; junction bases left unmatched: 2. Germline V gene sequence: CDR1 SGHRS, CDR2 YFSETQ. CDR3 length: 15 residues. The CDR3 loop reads CASSLQTGSYNEQFF. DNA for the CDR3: TGCGCCAGCAGCTTGCAGACAGGGTCCTACAATGAGCAGTTCTTC.

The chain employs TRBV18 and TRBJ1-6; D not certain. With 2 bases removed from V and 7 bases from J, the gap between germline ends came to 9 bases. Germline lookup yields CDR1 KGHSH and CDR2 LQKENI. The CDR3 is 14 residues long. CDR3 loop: CASSPGRGNSPLHF. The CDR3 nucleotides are TGTGCCAGCTCACCAGGCCGGGGAAATTCACCCCTCCACTTT.

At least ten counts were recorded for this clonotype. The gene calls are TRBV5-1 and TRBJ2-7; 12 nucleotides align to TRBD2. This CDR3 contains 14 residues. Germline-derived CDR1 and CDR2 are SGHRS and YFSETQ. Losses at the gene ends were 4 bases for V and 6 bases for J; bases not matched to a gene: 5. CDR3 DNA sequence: TGCGCCAGCAGCCTAGCGGGAGGGAGGATCGAGCAGTACTTC. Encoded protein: CASSLAGGRIEQYF.

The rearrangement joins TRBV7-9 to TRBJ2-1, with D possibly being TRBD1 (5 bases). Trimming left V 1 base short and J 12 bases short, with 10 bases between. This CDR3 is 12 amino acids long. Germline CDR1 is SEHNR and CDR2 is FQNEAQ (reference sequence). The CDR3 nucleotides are TGTGCCAGCAGCTTAGATGACAGAACGCAGTTCTTC. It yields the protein CASSLDDRTQFF. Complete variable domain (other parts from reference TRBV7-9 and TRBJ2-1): DTGVSQNPRHKITKRGQNVTFRCDPISEHNRLYWYRQTLGQGPEFLTYFQNEAQLEKSRLLSDRFSAERPKGSFSTLEIQRTEQGDSAMYLCASSLDDRTQFFGPGTRLTVL.

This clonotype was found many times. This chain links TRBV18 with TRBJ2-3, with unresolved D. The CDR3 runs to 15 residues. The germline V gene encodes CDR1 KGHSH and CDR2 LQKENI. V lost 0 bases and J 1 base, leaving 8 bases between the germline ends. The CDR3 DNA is TGTGCCAGCTCACCACCATCGGGTGGCACAGATACGCAGTATTTT. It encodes CASSPPSGGTDTQYF. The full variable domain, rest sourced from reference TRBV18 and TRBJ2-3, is NAGVMQNPRHLVRRRGQEARLRCSPMKGHSHVYWYRQLPEEGLKFMVYLQKENIIDESGMPKERFSAEFPKEGPSILRIQQVVRGDSAAYFCASSPPSGGTDTQYFGPGTRLTVL.

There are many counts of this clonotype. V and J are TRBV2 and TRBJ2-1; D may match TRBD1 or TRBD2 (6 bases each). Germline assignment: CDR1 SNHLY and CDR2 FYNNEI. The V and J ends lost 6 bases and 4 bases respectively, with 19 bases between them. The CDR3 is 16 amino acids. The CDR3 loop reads CASSARGRESYNEQFF. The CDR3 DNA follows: TGTGCCAGCAGCGCCCGGGGGCGCGAGAGTTACAATGAGCAGTTCTTC.

The CDR3 protein is CSAALFGQFF. The CDR3 DNA sequence: TGCAGTGCCGCGCTTTTTGGGCAGTTCTTC. The rearrangement uses TRBV20-1 and TRBJ2-1; D gene uncertain. Trimming removed 6 bases from V and 12 bases from J, with 12 bases in between. This CDR3 has 10 residues. CDR1 and CDR2 (germline): DFQATT, SNEGSKA (reference sequence).

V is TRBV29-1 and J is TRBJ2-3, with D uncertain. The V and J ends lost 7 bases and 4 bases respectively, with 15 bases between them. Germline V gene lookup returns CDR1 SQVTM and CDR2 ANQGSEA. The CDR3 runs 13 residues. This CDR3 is CSGKGAPADTQYF. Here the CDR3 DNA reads TGCAGCGGCAAGGGCGCCCCCGCAGATACGCAGTATTTT.

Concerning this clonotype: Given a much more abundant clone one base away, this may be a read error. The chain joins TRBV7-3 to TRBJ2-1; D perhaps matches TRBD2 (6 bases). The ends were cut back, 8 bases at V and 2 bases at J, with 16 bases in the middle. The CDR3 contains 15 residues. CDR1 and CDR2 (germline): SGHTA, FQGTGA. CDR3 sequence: CASGPLASTYNEQFF. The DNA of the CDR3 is TGTGCCAGCGGCCCTCTAGCGTCTACCTACAATGAGCAGTTCTTC.

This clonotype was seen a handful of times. CDR3 protein: CASSSYVPGQGFSPHEQFF. In nucleotides, the CDR3 is TGTGCCAGCAGCTCATACGTCCCGGGACAGGGATTCTCCCCACATGAGCAGTTCTTC. V and J are TRBV7-9 and TRBJ2-1, with 9 nucleotides matching TRBD1. The CDR3 is 19 amino acids. With 4 bases clipped from V and 8 bases from J, the junction kept 21 bases outside the gene matches. Germline V gene lookup returns CDR1 SEHNR and CDR2 FQNEAQ (reference sequence).

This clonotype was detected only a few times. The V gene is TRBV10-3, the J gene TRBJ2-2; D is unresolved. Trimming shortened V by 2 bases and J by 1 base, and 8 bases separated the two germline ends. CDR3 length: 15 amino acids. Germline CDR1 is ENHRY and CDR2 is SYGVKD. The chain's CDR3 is CAISEKPENTGELFF. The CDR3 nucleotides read TGTGCCATCAGTGAGAAGCCAGAGAACACCGGGGAGCTGTTTTTT.

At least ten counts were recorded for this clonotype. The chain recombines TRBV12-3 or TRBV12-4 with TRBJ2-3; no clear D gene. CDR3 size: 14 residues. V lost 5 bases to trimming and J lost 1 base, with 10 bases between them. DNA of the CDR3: TGTGCCAGCAGTCGGCGCCTAGGCACAGATACGCAGTATTTT. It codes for CASSRRLGTDTQYF.

Here the CDR3 reads CASSWADGELFF. The DNA for the CDR3 is TGTGCCAGCAGTTGGGCCGACGGGGAGCTGTTTTTT. The chain couples TRBV27 to TRBJ2-2; D is unresolved. This CDR3 is 12 amino acids long. Trimming stripped 4 bases from V and 7 bases from J, with 7 bases between. Looked up from germline, CDR1 is MNHEY and CDR2 is SMNVEV (reference sequence).